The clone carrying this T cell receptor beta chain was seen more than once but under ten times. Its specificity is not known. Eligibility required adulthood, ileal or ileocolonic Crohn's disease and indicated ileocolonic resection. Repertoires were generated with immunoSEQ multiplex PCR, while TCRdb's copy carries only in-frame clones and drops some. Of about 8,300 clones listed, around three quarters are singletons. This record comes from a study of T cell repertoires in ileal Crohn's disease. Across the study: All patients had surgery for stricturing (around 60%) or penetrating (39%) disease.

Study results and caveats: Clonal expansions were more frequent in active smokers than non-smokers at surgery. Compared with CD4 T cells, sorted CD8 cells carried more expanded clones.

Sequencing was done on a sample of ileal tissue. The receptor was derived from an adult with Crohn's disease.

DNA of the CDR3: TGTGCCAGCAGCTTAACTATCGGCACTGAAGCTTTCTTT. As protein: CASSLTIGTEAFF. The chain couples TRBV5-4 to TRBJ1-1; the D is unclear. This CDR3 spans 13 amino acids. The germline gives CDR1 SGHNT, CDR2 YYREEE (reference sequence). V was clipped by 2 bases and J by 4 bases, with 9 bases between them.